This is a list of T cell receptor beta chains from one sample in a study of blood T cell repertoires in COVID-19. Sequenced by immunoSEQ multiplex PCR; TCRdb stores in-frame clones only, minus some. This sample has approximately 76,000 clones; around 90% occur once, and the top ten carry approximately 8%. The sequenced material came from peripheral blood. The receptors were gathered from a man under 40 with acute or convalescent COVID-19. The CDR3 runs from the conserved cysteine through the conserved F or W. Each record gives: clone size, J gene, V gene, CDR3 protein. Not every row has a clone size; where given, it reads once, few, many or a size class.

size: -; J: TRBJ1-1; V: TRBV2; CDR3: CASSPPEDTEAFF
size: once; J: TRBJ1-1; V: TRBV28; CDR3: CASSSWAGKNTEAFF
size: once; J: TRBJ2-2; V: TRBV7-7; CDR3: CASSLVAANTGELFF
size: -; J: TRBJ2-2; V: TRBV5-6; CDR3: CASIRQGVPGELFF
size: -; J: TRBJ2-7; V: TRBV11-2; CDR3: CASRGTSGVTDEQYF
size: -; J: TRBJ2-5; V: TRBV20-1; CDR3: CSASSLAGVGAGETQYF
size: once; J: TRBJ1-6; V: TRBV5-1; CDR3: CASSLGGFDSPLHF
size: -; J: TRBJ2-7; V: TRBV7-3; CDR3: CASSSGTGQYF
size: -; J: TRBJ2-1; V: TRBV9; CDR3: CASSVSPSGGDEQFF
size: once; J: TRBJ2-1; V: TRBV12-3/TRBV12-4; CDR3: CAITGRPYNEQFF
size: few; J: TRBJ2-3; V: TRBV6-2/TRBV6-3; CDR3: CASTPGDTDTQYF
size: -; J: TRBJ2-5; V: TRBV6-5; CDR3: CASRHPGTGGETQYF
size: -; J: TRBJ1-1; V: TRBV7-2; CDR3: CASSSEEGTEAFF
size: -; J: TRBJ2-2; V: TRBV7-8; CDR3: CATRRDRDYTGELFF
size: once; J: TRBJ1-5; V: TRBV10-2; CDR3: CASKGAAGGQPQHF
size: -; J: TRBJ1-5; V: TRBV28; CDR3: CASGGQGFQPQHF